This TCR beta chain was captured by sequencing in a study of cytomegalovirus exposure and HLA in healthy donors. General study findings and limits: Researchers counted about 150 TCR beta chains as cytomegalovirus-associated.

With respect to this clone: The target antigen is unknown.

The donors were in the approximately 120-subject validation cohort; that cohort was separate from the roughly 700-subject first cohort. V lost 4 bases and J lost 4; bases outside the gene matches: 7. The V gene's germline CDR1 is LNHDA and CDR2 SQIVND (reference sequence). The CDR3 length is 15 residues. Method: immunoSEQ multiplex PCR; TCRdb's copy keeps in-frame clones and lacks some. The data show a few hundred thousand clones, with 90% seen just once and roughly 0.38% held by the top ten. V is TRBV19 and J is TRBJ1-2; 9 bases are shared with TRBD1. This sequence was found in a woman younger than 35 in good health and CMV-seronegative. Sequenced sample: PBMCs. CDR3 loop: CASSTQGALGYGYTF. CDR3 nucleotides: TGTGCCAGTAGTACACAGGGGGCATTGGGCTATGGCTACACCTTC.